This is a list of T cell receptor beta chains from one sample in a study of T-cell memory formation after mild COVID-19. A single record per CDR3 protein comes from TCRdb applying MiXCR to the 5' RACE reads. The table lists about 110,000 distinct CDR3 sequences, roughly 12% of them singletons. Specimen: PBMCs or a T cell subset sorted from them (not recorded which). Receptors were obtained from an adult woman who had mild COVID-19 (a few samples of this study predate the infection). Cell type and time point are not known. Each CDR3 is given with its conserved first and last residue. The D gene is left open where the match is weak. Not every row has a clone size; where given, it reads once, few, many or a size class.

clone size: many; J gene: TRBJ2-1; D gene: .; V gene: TRBV7-8; CDR3 protein: CASSRGQSDNEQFF; CDR3 DNA: TGTGCCAGCAGCCGGGGACAAAGCGACAATGAGCAGTTCTTC
clone size: many; J gene: TRBJ2-5; D gene: TRBD2; V gene: TRBV4-2; CDR3 protein: CASSQDSLAGPETQYF; CDR3 DNA: TGTGCCAGCAGCCAAGATAGTCTAGCGGGGCCGGAGACCCAGTACTTC
clone size: .; J gene: TRBJ2-7; D gene: .; V gene: TRBV30; CDR3 protein: CAWSVSYEQYF; CDR3 DNA: TGTGCCTGGAGTGTCAGCTACGAGCAGTACTTC
clone size: .; J gene: TRBJ2-1; D gene: .; V gene: TRBV13; CDR3 protein: CASSFVQGSLNEQFF; CDR3 DNA: TGTGCCAGCAGCTTTGTCCAGGGGAGCCTAAATGAGCAGTTCTTC
clone size: .; J gene: TRBJ2-7; D gene: .; V gene: TRBV6-5; CDR3 protein: CASSPRGPHYEQYF; CDR3 DNA: TGTGCCAGCAGTCCCAGGGGCCCGCACTACGAGCAGTACTTC
clone size: .; J gene: TRBJ2-5; D gene: .; V gene: TRBV6-5; CDR3 protein: CASTPIAGASETQYF; CDR3 DNA: TGTGCCAGCACCCCGATAGCTGGGGCAAGCGAGACCCAGTACTTC
clone size: .; J gene: TRBJ2-5; D gene: .; V gene: TRBV7-9; CDR3 protein: CASSHPPSGTQETQYF; CDR3 DNA: TGTGCCAGCAGTCACCCCCCAAGCGGGACACAAGAGACCCAGTACTTC
clone size: few; J gene: TRBJ2-1; D gene: .; V gene: TRBV29-1; CDR3 protein: CSAQTGLREQFF; CDR3 DNA: TGCAGCGCTCAGACAGGTCTCCGTGAGCAGTTCTTC
clone size: few; J gene: TRBJ2-3; D gene: .; V gene: TRBV19; CDR3 protein: CASLNQYF; CDR3 DNA: TGTGCCAGTCTGAATCAGTATTTT
clone size: .; J gene: TRBJ1-1; D gene: .; V gene: TRBV29-1; CDR3 protein: CSVGREGWNTEAFF; CDR3 DNA: TGCAGCGTTGGGAGGGAGGGGTGGAACACTGAAGCTTTCTTT
clone size: few; J gene: TRBJ2-3; D gene: TRBD2; V gene: TRBV6-6; CDR3 protein: CASSYTSLAGGPADTQYF; CDR3 DNA: TGTGCCAGCAGTTACACCTCACTAGCGGGAGGGCCAGCAGATACGCAGTATTTT
clone size: .; J gene: TRBJ2-3; D gene: TRBD2; V gene: TRBV6-6; CDR3 protein: CASSYPIPGLAGGTTYSTDTQYF; CDR3 DNA: TGTGCCAGCAGTTACCCAATACCGGGACTAGCGGGGGGTACCACTTATAGCACAGATACGCAGTATTTT
clone size: .; J gene: TRBJ2-1; D gene: .; V gene: TRBV11-2; CDR3 protein: CASSQTTPEQFF; CDR3 DNA: TGTGCCAGCAGCCAAACTACCCCTGAGCAGTTCTTC
clone size: .; J gene: TRBJ1-2; D gene: .; V gene: TRBV7-9; CDR3 protein: CASSFIETWNYGYTF; CDR3 DNA: TGTGCCAGCAGCTTTATCGAGACTTGGAACTATGGCTACACCTTC
clone size: few; J gene: TRBJ2-1; D gene: .; V gene: TRBV3-1; CDR3 protein: CASSQDSSEYNEQFF; CDR3 DNA: TGTGCCAGCAGCCAAGATTCGTCAGAATACAATGAGCAGTTCTTC
clone size: .; J gene: TRBJ2-7; D gene: .; V gene: TRBV6-5; CDR3 protein: CASSPGTAGEQYF; CDR3 DNA: TGTGCCAGCAGTCCAGGGACCGCGGGCGAGCAGTACTTC
clone size: .; J gene: TRBJ2-1; D gene: .; V gene: TRBV5-1; CDR3 protein: CASSLQYAGGNEQFF; CDR3 DNA: TGCGCCAGCAGCTTACAATACGCAGGGGGGAATGAGCAGTTCTTC
clone size: many; J gene: TRBJ2-1; D gene: .; V gene: TRBV20-1; CDR3 protein: CSAIRDSAYNEQFF; CDR3 DNA: TGCAGTGCTATTAGGGACTCGGCTTACAATGAGCAGTTCTTC
clone size: .; J gene: TRBJ2-2; D gene: TRBD2; V gene: TRBV29-1; CDR3 protein: CSVTNSGGLNTGELFF; CDR3 DNA: TGCAGCGTCACAAATTCGGGGGGACTTAACACCGGGGAGCTGTTTTTT
clone size: few; J gene: TRBJ1-6; D gene: .; V gene: TRBV12-3/TRBV12-4; CDR3 protein: CASSLGPDPQFTLHF; CDR3 DNA: TGTGCCAGCAGTTTAGGGCCGGACCCCCAATTCACCCTCCACTTT
clone size: .; J gene: TRBJ2-3; D gene: .; V gene: TRBV5-6; CDR3 protein: CASSLGPEQSTDTQYF; CDR3 DNA: TGTGCCAGCAGCTTGGGGCCCGAGCAGAGCACAGATACGCAGTATTTT
clone size: many; J gene: TRBJ2-1; D gene: .; V gene: TRBV7-3; CDR3 protein: CADPTGENEQFF; CDR3 DNA: TGTGCCGACCCGACCGGGGAGAATGAGCAGTTCTTC
clone size: .; J gene: TRBJ2-1; D gene: TRBD2; V gene: TRBV7-3; CDR3 protein: CASSLTGRVGNEQFF; CDR3 DNA: TGTGCCAGCAGCTTAACAGGGAGGGTCGGCAATGAGCAGTTCTTC
clone size: .; J gene: TRBJ1-2; D gene: .; V gene: TRBV2; CDR3 protein: CASSASRELLGYYGYTF; CDR3 DNA: TGTGCCAGCAGCGCCTCACGGGAGCTCTTGGGCTACTATGGCTACACCTTC
clone size: many; J gene: TRBJ2-4; D gene: TRBD1; V gene: TRBV7-2; CDR3 protein: CASSLGGGDRGNIQYF; CDR3 DNA: TGTGCCAGCAGCTTAGGGGGTGGGGACAGGGGAAACATTCAGTACTTC
clone size: few; J gene: TRBJ1-1; D gene: TRBD1; V gene: TRBV7-9; CDR3 protein: CASSPGTGDTEAFF; CDR3 DNA: TGTGCCAGCAGCCCCGGGACAGGAGACACTGAAGCTTTCTTT
clone size: .; J gene: TRBJ2-7; D gene: TRBD1; V gene: TRBV27; CDR3 protein: CASSLRQGSHEQYF; CDR3 DNA: TGTGCCAGCAGTTTGAGACAGGGTTCTCACGAGCAGTACTTC
clone size: .; J gene: TRBJ1-1; D gene: .; V gene: TRBV25-1; CDR3 protein: CASSELSEKNTEAFF; CDR3 DNA: TGTGCCAGCAGTGAGTTATCGGAGAAGAACACTGAAGCTTTCTTT
clone size: few; J gene: TRBJ2-3; D gene: .; V gene: TRBV11-3; CDR3 protein: CASSSGEVRYTDTQYF; CDR3 DNA: TGTGCCAGCAGCTCAGGAGAGGTCCGCTACACAGATACGCAGTATTTT
clone size: many; J gene: TRBJ2-7; D gene: .; V gene: TRBV12-3/TRBV12-4; CDR3 protein: CASSLDTYEQYF; CDR3 DNA: TGTGCCAGCAGCCTCGACACCTACGAGCAGTACTTC
clone size: many; J gene: TRBJ2-1; D gene: .; V gene: TRBV6-5; CDR3 protein: CASSSLGMQFF; CDR3 DNA: TGTGCCAGCAGTTCCTTAGGTATGCAGTTCTTC
clone size: .; J gene: TRBJ1-1; D gene: .; V gene: TRBV20-1; CDR3 protein: CSQSGWAEAFF; CDR3 DNA: TGCAGTCAGTCAGGGTGGGCTGAAGCTTTCTTT
clone size: .; J gene: TRBJ1-2; D gene: .; V gene: TRBV7-9; CDR3 protein: CASSSTAFLHYGYTF; CDR3 DNA: TGTGCCAGCAGCTCCACGGCCTTCTTACACTATGGCTACACCTTC
clone size: few; J gene: TRBJ2-3; D gene: .; V gene: TRBV2; CDR3 protein: CASGGTAGVPTDTQYF; CDR3 DNA: TGTGCCAGCGGAGGTACCGCGGGCGTACCCACAGATACGCAGTATTTT